Listed here are 21 T cell receptor beta chains from one sample, sequenced in a study of blood T cells in healthy people across ages. A sample-barcoded 5' primer and a J-beta primer mix were used in a second PCR of about 7 to 12 cycles. TCRdb itself ran the 5' RACE reads through MiXCR, one entry per CDR3 protein. The sample shows roughly 550,000 distinct CDR3 sequences, 24% of them seen only once. These records were also assigned to another study, of T cells of mothers and their children.

The sequenced material came from blood. The receptors stem from a boy under 18 in good health.

This clonotype has a count of ten or more. In DNA form, the CDR3 reads TGTGCCAGCAGTCTGTTTAACTCGAACACTGAAGCTTTCTTT. Amino acids: CASSLFNSNTEAFF. The genes are TRBV28 and TRBJ1-1; D call uncertain. The CDR3 extends over 14 amino acids. CDR1 is MDHEN and CDR2 is SYDVKM in the germline V gene. V shed 5 bases and J shed 1 base, with 11 bases lying between them.

J is TRBJ2-5 and V is TRBV6-1, with a possible D match to TRBD2 (5 bases). The DNA end favors TRBJ2-7, so the J call may be wrong. The V gene's germline CDR1 is MNHNS and CDR2 SASEGT. The CDR3 consists of 14 residues. The CDR3 here is CASSETASPDEQYF. The CDR3 nucleotides read TGTGCCAGCAGTGAAACAGCTAGCCCTGACGAGCAGTACTTC.

The chain uses TRBV7-2 and TRBJ2-3; D uncertain. CDR3 size: 14 residues. V was pared by 5 bases and J by 0 bases, with 9 bases between. Looked up from germline, CDR1 is SGHTA and CDR2 is FQGNSA. The CDR3 DNA sequence: TGTGCCAGCAGCATACCGGCCAGCACAGATACGCAGTATTTT. It translates to CASSIPASTDTQYF.

The sample holds a few counts of this clonotype. This sequence joins TRBV20-1 and TRBJ2-4, with D maybe TRBD1 (5 bases). The CDR3 extends over 14 amino acids. Trimming removed 1 base from V and 5 bases from J, with 12 bases in between. Germline CDR1 and CDR2: DFQATT and SNEGSKA (reference sequence). CDR3 in amino acids: CSARGQGGQNIQYF. The CDR3 DNA sequence: TGCAGTGCTAGAGGCCAGGGTGGACAAAACATTCAGTACTTC.

The gene calls are TRBV2 and TRBJ2-2, with 7 nucleotides matching TRBD1. The CDR3 has 15 residues. CDR1 is SNHLY and CDR2 is FYNNEI in the germline V gene. Losses at the gene ends were 3 bases for V and 5 bases for J; bases not matched to a gene: 6. DNA for the CDR3: TGTGCCAGCAGTGACCAGGGGGTCGGTACCGGGGAGCTGTTTTTT. Residues: CASSDQGVGTGELFF.

The table lists this clonotype with many counts. CDR3 bases: TGTGCCAGCAGCCCCGCAGGAAATGAGCAGTTCTTC. This codes for CASSPAGNEQFF. V gene TRBV11-2 combines with J gene TRBJ2-1; D remains ambiguous. The V end lost 5 bases, the J end lost 7 bases, and 9 bases lay between the germline ends. Looked up from germline, CDR1 is SGHAT and CDR2 is FQNNGV. The CDR3 is 12 amino acids.

The rearrangement joins TRBV7-9 to TRBJ1-4; the match to TRBD1 covers 9 bases. This CDR3 contains 15 residues. Germline loops: CDR1 SEHNR, CDR2 FQNEAQ (reference sequence). J was trimmed by 6 bases and V by 5 bases; bases with no gene match: 7. CDR3: CASSRRQGVDEKLFF. DNA for the CDR3: TGTGCCAGCAGCCGGCGACAGGGGGTAGATGAAAAACTGTTTTTT.

The rearrangement uses TRBV20-1 and TRBJ1-1; D call uncertain. The V end was cut by 3 bases, the J end by 0 bases, with 8 bases between. The CDR3 length is 13 residues. Germline V lookup: CDR1 DFQATT, CDR2 SNEGSKA (reference sequence). This CDR3 is CSARSGLNTEAFF. The CDR3 coding sequence is TGCAGTGCTAGGTCCGGGCTGAACACTGAAGCTTTCTTT.

This chain joins TRBV12-3 or TRBV12-4 and TRBJ2-1; D unclear. Trimming cost V 5 bases and J 6 bases, with 11 bases left between them. The CDR3 is 13 residues long. CDR3 DNA: TGTGCCAGCAGTCCCGGGCCGCTCAATGAGCAGTTCTTC. Translation: CASSPGPLNEQFF.

CDR3: CSARVRGRSSYEQYF. The CDR3 DNA is TGCAGTGCTAGAGTTAGAGGCAGGAGCTCCTACGAGCAGTACTTC. The V call is TRBV20-1, the J call TRBJ2-7; no clear D gene. Germline lookup yields CDR1 DFQATT and CDR2 SNEGSKA (reference sequence). The CDR3 extends over 15 amino acids. The germline V and J ends were trimmed by 1 base and 0 bases, with 13 bases remaining between them.

Ten or more counts support this clonotype. The chain carries TRBV28 and TRBJ2-4; a possible D gene is TRBD2 (7 bases). The germline V gene encodes CDR1 MDHEN and CDR2 SYDVKM. V shed 9 bases and J shed 1 base, with 31 bases lying between them. This CDR3 spans 20 amino acids. CDR3 residues: CASLRRGGTVPLYAKNIQYF. The CDR3 nucleotides are TGTGCCAGTTTGCGAAGGGGGGGGACCGTCCCCTTGTATGCCAAAAACATTCAGTACTTC.

This clonotype occurred a few times. The gene calls are TRBV4-3 and TRBJ2-5, with D maybe TRBD2 (6 bases). The J call may not be correct, given that the DNA end is closer to TRBJ2-7. The CDR3 extends over 18 amino acids. Germline V gene sequence: CDR1 LGHNA, CDR2 YSLEER. Here the CDR3 DNA reads TGCGCCAGCAGCCAATTTGTTGGAGGGACGGACCTTTCCTACGAGCAGTACTTC. The encoded protein is CASSQFVGGTDLSYEQYF.

This chain uses TRBV15 with TRBJ2-7; D is perhaps TRBD1 or TRBD2 (5 bases each). Germline V gene lookup returns CDR1 LNHNV and CDR2 YYDKDF (reference sequence). The germline V and J ends were trimmed by 0 bases and 1 base, with 13 bases remaining between them. This CDR3 comprises 16 residues. The CDR3 sequence: CATSRDLGTGSYEQYF. The CDR3 bases are TGTGCCACCAGCAGAGATCTGGGGACGGGGTCCTACGAGCAGTACTTC.

The chain couples TRBV6-1 to TRBJ2-5; 8 positions match TRBD2. This CDR3 is 18 amino acids long. CDR1 is MNHNS and CDR2 is SASEGT in the germline V gene. The V gene end was trimmed by 6 bases and the J gene end by 7 bases; junction bases not matched to a gene: 22. CDR3 coding DNA: TGTGCCAGCAGCCCCACCCGGAGCACCGGGACTAGTGATGTGACCCAGTACTTC. The encoded protein is CASSPTRSTGTSDVTQYF.

A few counts support this clonotype. The chain recombines TRBV7-2 with TRBJ2-5; 9 bases are shared with TRBD2. This CDR3 region has 15 residues. Germline CDR1 SGHTA, CDR2 FQGNSA. V lost 4 bases to trimming and J lost 5 bases; unmatched junction nucleotides: 8. The CDR3 DNA sequence: TGTGCCAGCAGCTCCCAGATTAGCGGGGGTGAGACCCAGTACTTC. Translating gives CASSSQISGGETQYF. Drawing the rest from reference TRBV7-2 and TRBJ2-5, the complete variable domain is GAGVSQSPSNKVTEKGKDVELRCDPISGHTALYWYRQSLGQGLEFLIYFQGNSAPDKSGLPSDRFSAERTGGSVSTLTIQRTQQEDSAVYLCASSSQISGGETQYFGPGTRLLVL.

This clonotype occurred a few times. This sequence joins TRBV12-3 or TRBV12-4 and TRBJ2-3; D uncertain. Trimming removed 7 bases at V and 0 bases at J, with 14 bases between. CDR3 length: 15 amino acids. The CDR3 nucleotides read TGTGCCAGCACCTTTCCCGTGGCTAGCACAGATACGCAGTATTTT. This codes for CASTFPVASTDTQYF.

CDR3 sequence reads: CASNQGGVNEKLFF. The DNA of the CDR3 is TGTGCCAGCAATCAAGGGGGAGTAAACGAAAAACTGTTTTTT. The chain combines TRBV12-3 or TRBV12-4 with TRBJ1-4; TRBD1 might be the D (6 bases). Deletions cut 7 bases from V and 8 bases from J, with 17 bases between. The length of the CDR3 is 14 residues.

The CDR3 nucleotides read TGTGCCAGCAGTATGAACCCCGAGACCGGGGAGCTGTTTTTT. Encoded protein: CASSMNPETGELFF. The rearrangement uses TRBV12-3 or TRBV12-4 and TRBJ2-2; D is uncertain. The germline V and J ends were trimmed by 5 bases and 5 bases, with 12 bases remaining between them. The CDR3 covers 14 residues.

A few counts support this clonotype. V usage is TRBV20-1 and J usage is TRBJ2-7; 7 bases map to TRBD2. The V gene end was trimmed by 1 base and the J gene end by 0 bases; junction bases not matched to a gene: 6. CDR1 is DFQATT and CDR2 is SNEGSKA in the germline V gene (reference sequence). This CDR3 is built from 15 residues. The CDR3 nucleotides are TGCAGTGCTAGAGTGGTGCGGGGGAGCTCCTACGAGCAGTACTTC. The encoded protein is CSARVVRGSSYEQYF.

V gene TRBV20-1 combines with J gene TRBJ2-5, with 9 bases aligning to TRBD2. V shed 4 bases and J 5 bases; nucleotides not matched to a gene: 5. The CDR3 sequence is 13 residues long. The V gene's germline CDR1 is DFQATT and CDR2 SNEGSKA (reference sequence). This CDR3 is CSATGLAKETQYF. CDR3 in DNA: TGCAGTGCTACCGGACTAGCGAAGGAGACCCAGTACTTC.

The chain has TRBV6-2 or TRBV6-3 and TRBJ2-2; D ambiguous. V dropped 4 bases and J dropped 7 bases, with 13 bases sitting between them. The germline V gene has CDR1 MNHEY and CDR2 SVGEGT. The CDR3 loop spans 14 amino acids. CDR3 amino acids: CASSSGRLGGELFF. Written as DNA, the CDR3 is TGTGCCAGCAGTTCAGGCCGATTGGGCGGGGAGCTGTTTTTT.